The clone carrying this T cell receptor beta chain appeared a single time. Per the study methods: Nucleated cell counts were estimated from reference gene primer amplification. Measured with immunoSEQ multiplex PCR; TCRdb has only the in-frame clones, and not every one. Clone size and V and J calls were adopted from that table, with D and trimming inferred from the DNA. The table includes 150,000 or so clones, around 88% detected once. The germline V and J ends were trimmed by 0 bases and 4 bases, with 10 bases remaining between them. Per the germline V gene, CDR1 is SGHNT and CDR2 is YYREEE (reference sequence). The CDR3 runs 14 residues. This specimen comes from a study of blood T cell repertoires in COVID-19. Overall study context: Sites in the United States, Italy and Spain provided acute and convalescent COVID-19 samples. From T cells, B-cell-depleted T cells, or PBMCs came the material, which was cDNA or gDNA.

J is TRBJ1-2 and V is TRBV5-4; D not resolved. This TCR was sampled from a human donor in a cohort sampled during active COVID-19. The sample taken for sequencing was peripheral blood. CDR3 sequence: CASSLGQGIYGYTF. CDR3 DNA sequence: TGTGCCAGCAGCTTGGGACAAGGCATCTATGGCTACACCTTC.